These 16 T cell receptor beta chains were sequenced from one sample in a study of identical twins. TCRdb re-analysed the 5' RACE reads in MiXCR, keeping a single row per CDR3 protein. The repertoire holds 1.5 million to 2 million distinct CDR3 sequences, roughly a third seen once, with roughly 0.3% in the top ten. Sequencing input: cord blood. These TCRs come from a newborn girl in good health.

The chain combines TRBV4-1 with TRBJ2-3, with D hard to call. Trimming left V 5 bases short and J 2 bases short, with 8 bases between. CDR3 length: 13 residues. Germline assignment: CDR1 MGHRA and CDR2 YSYEKL. CDR3 in amino acids: CASSADHTDTQYF. The CDR3 region has the DNA TGCGCCAGCAGCGCAGACCACACAGATACGCAGTATTTT.

This clonotype occurred a few times. This chain links TRBV7-9 with TRBJ1-1; D is possibly TRBD1 (5 bases). The V end was cut by 5 bases, the J end by 3 bases, with 13 bases between. The CDR3 consists of 14 residues. Germline V gives CDR1 SEHNR, CDR2 FQNEAQ (reference sequence). The CDR3 sequence: CASSVTTDYTEAFF. The CDR3, as DNA: TGTGCCAGCAGCGTGACGACAGATTACACTGAAGCTTTCTTT.

The chain couples TRBV4-2 to TRBJ2-7; 8 bases map to TRBD2. Germline V gene lookup returns CDR1 LGHNA and CDR2 YNFKEQ. CDR3 size: 14 residues. V shed 5 bases, J shed 2 bases, and the junction held 5 bases outside the gene matches. CDR3 DNA sequence: TGTGCCAGCAGCACCCGGACTAGCCCCTACGAGCAGTACTTC. Translated: CASSTRTSPYEQYF.

CDR3 region: CSVEGVTSGRASLPREQFF. Written as DNA, the CDR3 is TGCAGCGTTGAGGGGGTGACTAGCGGGAGGGCCTCCCTACCGCGCGAGCAGTTCTTC. The rearrangement uses TRBV29-1 and TRBJ2-1; 14 nucleotides agree with TRBD2. Germline V CDR1 and CDR2: SQVTM, ANQGSEA. With 3 bases clipped from V and 10 bases from J, the junction kept 20 bases outside the gene matches. The CDR3 is 19 amino acids.

The chain combines TRBV10-1 with TRBJ2-1; TRBD1 matches at 11 bases. V lost 0 bases, J lost 3 bases, and 4 bases stayed unmatched. There are 17 residues in the CDR3. Germline V lookup: CDR1 WNHNN, CDR2 SYGVQD (reference sequence). CDR3 DNA: TGCGCCAGCAGTGAGTCGGGGACAGGGGGTATCTACAATGAGCAGTTCTTC. Encoded protein: CASSESGTGGIYNEQFF.

V is TRBV20-1 and J is TRBJ1-6; tentative D call: TRBD1 (5 bases). The germline V gene has CDR1 DFQATT and CDR2 SNEGSKA (reference sequence). The CDR3 covers 16 residues. V was shortened by 1 base and J by 2 bases, with 12 bases between the two germline ends. The CDR3 spells CSARGYRDAYNSPLHF. CDR3 DNA sequence: TGCAGTGCTAGAGGGTATCGGGACGCCTATAATTCACCCCTCCACTTT.

This clonotype was recorded a few times. The genes are TRBV2 and TRBJ1-5; TRBD1 matches 7 bases. The CDR3 has 19 amino acids. Germline assignment: CDR1 SNHLY and CDR2 FYNNEI. Unmatched junction bases numbered 18, after V lost 6 bases and J lost 1 base. CDR3 sequence (DNA): TGTGCCAGCAGCAGCCTTGGATTCGACAGGGAGCGGAGCAATCAGCCCCAGCATTTT. Its protein is CASSSLGFDRERSNQPQHF.

This clonotype appeared a few times. The chain has TRBV19 and TRBJ1-2, with 7 bases that match TRBD1. This CDR3 is built from 14 residues. CDR1 and CDR2 from the germline V gene are LNHDA and SQIVND (reference sequence). Germline trimming cut 5 bases from V and 5 bases from J; bases unmatched to any gene: 8. CDR3 nucleotide sequence: TGTGCCAGTAGTCCTGAACAGGGGAGATATGGCTACACCTTC. Translated, it gives CASSPEQGRYGYTF.

This clonotype was seen only a few times. The rearrangement uses TRBV28 and TRBJ2-5, with unresolved D. The CDR3 runs to 13 residues. Trimming removed 6 bases at V and 4 bases at J, with 12 bases between. Germline CDR1 and CDR2: MDHEN and SYDVKM. The CDR3 sequence: CASRRQVGETQYF. The CDR3 region has the DNA TGTGCCAGCAGGAGACAAGTTGGAGAGACCCAGTACTTC.

This sequence joins TRBV6-1 and TRBJ1-4, with a weak D call TRBD1 (6 bases). The CDR3 spans 14 residues. Germline CDR1 and CDR2: MNHNS and SASEGT. The ends were cut back, 8 bases at V and 8 bases at J, with 18 bases in the middle. CDR3 coding DNA: TGTGCCAGCCGAAGAACAGGGTGGGTCGAAAAACTGTTTTTT. It encodes CASRRTGWVEKLFF.

This clonotype has a count of ten or more. The rearrangement uses TRBV19 and TRBJ2-1; 7 bases are a match to TRBD2. V was clipped by 6 bases and J by 10 bases; unmatched bases: 3. Germline assignment: CDR1 LNHDA and CDR2 SQIVND (reference sequence). The CDR3 runs 11 residues. This chain's CDR3 is CASRLGGEQFF. The CDR3 nucleotides are TGTGCCAGTAGATTGGGGGGGGAGCAGTTCTTC.

This clonotype was detected ten times or more. The chain is built from TRBV4-2 and TRBJ2-3; 7 bases line up with TRBD2. This CDR3 region has 15 residues. CDR1 is LGHNA and CDR2 is YNFKEQ in the germline V gene. V gave up 2 bases and J gave up 2 bases; unmatched junction bases: 4. CDR3 protein: CASSQPAGTTDTQYF. In DNA, the CDR3 is TGTGCCAGCAGCCAACCAGCGGGGACCACAGATACGCAGTATTTT.

This clonotype showed up just a few times. V gene TRBV27 combines with J gene TRBJ2-2; TRBD2 aligns across 7 bases. This CDR3 comprises 18 residues. The junction had 8 bases not matched to a gene; V was cut back by 0 bases and J by 1 base. CDR1 and CDR2 from the germline V gene are MNHEY and SMNVEV (reference sequence). As DNA, the CDR3 is TGTGCCAGCAGTTTATCCCGCTTGGGCGGGAGGAACACCGGGGAGCTGTTTTTT. Its protein product is CASSLSRLGGRNTGELFF.

The table lists this clonotype with a few counts. This rearrangement joins TRBV15 to TRBJ1-2, with D unresolved. The CDR3 consists of 13 residues. Trimming shortened V by 5 bases and J by 8 bases, and 15 bases separated the two germline ends. Germline V gene data show CDR1 as LNHNV and CDR2 as YYDKDF (reference sequence). CDR3: CATSFEVLRGYTF. The CDR3 DNA reads TGTGCCACCAGCTTCGAGGTTCTCAGGGGCTACACCTTC.

This clonotype was counted only a few times. The chain is built from TRBV28 and TRBJ2-7, with D perhaps given as TRBD1 or TRBD2 (5 bases each). Germline CDR1 is MDHEN and CDR2 is SYDVKM. This CDR3 has 16 amino acids. The V end was cut by 5 bases, the J end by 0 bases, with 17 bases between. CDR3 DNA: TGTGCCAGCAGTCCTCCCGGGACCTTCTACTCCTACGAGCAGTACTTC. This sequence encodes CASSPPGTFYSYEQYF. Full variable domain (rest looked up from reference TRBV28 and TRBJ2-7): DVKVTQSSRYLVKRTGEKVFLECVQDMDHENMFWYRQDPGLGLRLIYFSYDVKMKEKGDIPEGYSVSREKKERFSLILESASTNQTSMYLCASSPPGTFYSYEQYFGPGTRLTVT.

The table lists this clonotype with many counts. The V gene is TRBV20-1, the J gene TRBJ1-1, with 8 bases matching TRBD1. This CDR3 spans 13 amino acids. Looked up from germline, CDR1 is DFQATT and CDR2 is SNEGSKA (reference sequence). The trim removed 3 bases at V and 0 bases at J, leaving 0 bases unmatched. The CDR3 region has the DNA TGCAGTGCTAGGACAGGGGTGAACACTGAAGCTTTCTTT. It encodes CSARTGVNTEAFF.